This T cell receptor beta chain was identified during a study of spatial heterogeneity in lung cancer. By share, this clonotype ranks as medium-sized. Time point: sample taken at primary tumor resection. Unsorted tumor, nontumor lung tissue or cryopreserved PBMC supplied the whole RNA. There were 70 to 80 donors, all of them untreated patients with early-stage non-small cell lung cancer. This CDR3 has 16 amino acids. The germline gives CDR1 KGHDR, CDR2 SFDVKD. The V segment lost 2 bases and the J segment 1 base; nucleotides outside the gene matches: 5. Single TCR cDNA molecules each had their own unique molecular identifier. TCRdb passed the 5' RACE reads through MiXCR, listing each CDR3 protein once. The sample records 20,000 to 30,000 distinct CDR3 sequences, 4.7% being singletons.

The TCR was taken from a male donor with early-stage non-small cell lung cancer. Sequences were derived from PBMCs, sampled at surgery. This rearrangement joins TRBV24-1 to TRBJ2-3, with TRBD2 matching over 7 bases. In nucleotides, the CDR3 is TGTGCCACCAGTGATTACGCAGCGGGGCGCACAGATACGCAGTATTTT. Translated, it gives CATSDYAAGRTDTQYF.